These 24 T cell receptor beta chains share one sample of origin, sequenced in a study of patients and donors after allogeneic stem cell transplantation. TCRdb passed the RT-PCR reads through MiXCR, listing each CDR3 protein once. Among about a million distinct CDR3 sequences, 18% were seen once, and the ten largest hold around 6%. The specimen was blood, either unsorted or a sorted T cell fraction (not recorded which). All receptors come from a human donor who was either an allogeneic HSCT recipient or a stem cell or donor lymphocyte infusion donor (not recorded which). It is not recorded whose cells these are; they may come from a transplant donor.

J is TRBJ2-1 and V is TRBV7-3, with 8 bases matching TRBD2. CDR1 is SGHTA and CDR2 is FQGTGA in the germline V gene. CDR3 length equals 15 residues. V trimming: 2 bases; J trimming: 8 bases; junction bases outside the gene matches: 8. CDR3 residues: CASSLGAGEGDEQFF. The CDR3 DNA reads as TGTGCCAGCAGCTTAGGAGCGGGAGAAGGAGATGAGCAGTTCTTC.

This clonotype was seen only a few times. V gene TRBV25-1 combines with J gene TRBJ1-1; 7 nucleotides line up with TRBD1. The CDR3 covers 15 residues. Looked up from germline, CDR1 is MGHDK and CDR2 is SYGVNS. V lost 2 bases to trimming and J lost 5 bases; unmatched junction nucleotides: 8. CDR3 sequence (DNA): TGTGCCAGCAGTGAACTGGGACAGCGAACAACTGAAGCTTTCTTT. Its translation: CASSELGQRTTEAFF.

The CDR3 sequence is CASSPRYGGSPGQETQYF. The CDR3 DNA follows: TGTGCCAGCTCACCACGATACGGTGGGAGTCCCGGGCAAGAGACCCAGTACTTC. V is TRBV18 and J is TRBJ2-5, with D perhaps TRBD2 (5 bases). Between the trimmed V and J ends, which lost 1 base and 2 bases, there was a span of 20 bases. Germline loops: CDR1 KGHSH, CDR2 LQKENI. The CDR3 is 18 amino acids.

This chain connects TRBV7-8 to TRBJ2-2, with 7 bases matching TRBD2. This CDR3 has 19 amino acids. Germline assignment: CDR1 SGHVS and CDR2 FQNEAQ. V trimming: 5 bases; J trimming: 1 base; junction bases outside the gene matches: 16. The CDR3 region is CASSPRTRVRLGNTGELFF. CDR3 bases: TGTGCCAGCAGCCCCCGGACTAGGGTCAGATTAGGGAACACCGGGGAGCTGTTTTTT.

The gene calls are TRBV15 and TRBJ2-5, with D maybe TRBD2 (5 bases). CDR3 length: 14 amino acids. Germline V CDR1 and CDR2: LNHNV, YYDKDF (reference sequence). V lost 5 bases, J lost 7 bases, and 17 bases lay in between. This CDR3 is CATSGTTKVGTQYF. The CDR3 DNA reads TGTGCCACCAGCGGAACGACTAAGGTGGGGACCCAGTACTTC.

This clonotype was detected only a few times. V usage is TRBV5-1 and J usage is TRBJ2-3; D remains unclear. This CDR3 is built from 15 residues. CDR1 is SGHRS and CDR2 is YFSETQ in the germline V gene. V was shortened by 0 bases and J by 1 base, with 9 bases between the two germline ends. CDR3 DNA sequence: TGCGCCAGCAGCTTGGATGGGCTACGCACAGATACGCAGTATTTT. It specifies CASSLDGLRTDTQYF.

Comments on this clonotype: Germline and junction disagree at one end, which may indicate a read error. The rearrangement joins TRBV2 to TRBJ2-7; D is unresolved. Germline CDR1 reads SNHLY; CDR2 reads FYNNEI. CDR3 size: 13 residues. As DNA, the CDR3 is TGTGCCAACAGTGAGGCCAGAACCCACGAGCAGTACTTC. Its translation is CANSEARTHEQYF. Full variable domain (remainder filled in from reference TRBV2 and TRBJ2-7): EPEVTQTPSHQVTQMGQEVILRCVPISNHLYFYWYRQILGQKVEFLVSFYNNEISEKSEIFDDQFSVERPDGSNFTLKIRSTKLEDSAMYFCANSEARTHEQYFGPGTRLTVT.

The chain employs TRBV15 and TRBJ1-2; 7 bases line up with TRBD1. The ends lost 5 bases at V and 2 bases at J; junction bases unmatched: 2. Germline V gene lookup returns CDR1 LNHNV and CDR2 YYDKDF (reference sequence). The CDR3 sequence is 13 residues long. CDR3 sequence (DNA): TGTGCCACCAGCCTACAGGGGAACTATGGCTACACCTTC. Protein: CATSLQGNYGYTF.

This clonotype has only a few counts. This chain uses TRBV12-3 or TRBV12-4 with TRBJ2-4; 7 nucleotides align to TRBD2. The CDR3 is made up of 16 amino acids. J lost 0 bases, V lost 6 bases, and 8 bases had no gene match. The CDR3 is CASRQTSQGAKNIQYF. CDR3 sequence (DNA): TGTGCCAGCAGACAGACTAGCCAAGGAGCCAAAAACATTCAGTACTTC.

The CDR3 DNA is TGCGCCAGCAGCCAAGATAAGCGGCCAGGGCGTAACACTGAAGCTTTCTTT. This sequence encodes CASSQDKRPGRNTEAFF. This chain joins TRBV4-1 and TRBJ1-1; D may be TRBD1 (5 bases). The V end lost 0 bases, the J end lost 2 bases, and 16 bases lay between the germline ends. Germline loops: CDR1 MGHRA, CDR2 YSYEKL. The CDR3 is 17 residues long.

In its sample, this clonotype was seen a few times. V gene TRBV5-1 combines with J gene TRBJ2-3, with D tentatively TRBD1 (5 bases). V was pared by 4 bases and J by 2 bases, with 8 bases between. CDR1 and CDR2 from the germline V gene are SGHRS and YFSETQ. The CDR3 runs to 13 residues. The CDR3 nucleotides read TGCGCCAGCAGCGACAGTTACACAGATACGCAGTATTTT. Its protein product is CASSDSYTDTQYF.

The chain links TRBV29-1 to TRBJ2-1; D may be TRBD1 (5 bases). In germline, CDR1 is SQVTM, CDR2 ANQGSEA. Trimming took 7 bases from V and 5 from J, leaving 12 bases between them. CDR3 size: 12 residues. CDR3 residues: CSEAGWDNEQFF. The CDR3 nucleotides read TGCAGCGAAGCAGGGTGGGACAATGAGCAGTTCTTC.

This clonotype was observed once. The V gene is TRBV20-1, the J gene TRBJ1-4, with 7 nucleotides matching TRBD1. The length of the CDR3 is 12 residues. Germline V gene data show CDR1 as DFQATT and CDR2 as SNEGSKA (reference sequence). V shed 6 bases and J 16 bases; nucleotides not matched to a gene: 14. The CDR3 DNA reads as TGCAGTGCAACCAATGGGGGACAGACGCCGTTTTTT. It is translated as CSATNGGQTPFF.

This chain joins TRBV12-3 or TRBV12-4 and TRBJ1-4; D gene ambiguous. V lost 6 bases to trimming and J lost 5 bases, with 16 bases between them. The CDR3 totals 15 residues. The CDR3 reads CASSYLWAPNEKLFF. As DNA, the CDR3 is TGTGCCAGCAGCTACTTATGGGCCCCAAATGAAAAACTGTTTTTT.

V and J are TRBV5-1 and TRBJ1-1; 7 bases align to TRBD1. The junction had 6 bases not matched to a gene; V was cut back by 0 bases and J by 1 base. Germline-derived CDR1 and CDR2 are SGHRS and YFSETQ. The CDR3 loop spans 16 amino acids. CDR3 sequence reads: CASSLEIRGRNTEAFF. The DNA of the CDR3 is TGCGCCAGCAGCTTGGAAATTAGGGGGCGGAACACTGAAGCTTTCTTT.

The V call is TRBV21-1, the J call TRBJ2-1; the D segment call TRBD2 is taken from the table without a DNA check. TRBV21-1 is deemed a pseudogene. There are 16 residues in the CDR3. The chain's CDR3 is CASSTSSGRAYNEQFF. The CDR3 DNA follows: TGTGCCAGCAGCACCTCTAGCGGGAGGGCCTACAATGAGCAGTTCTTC.

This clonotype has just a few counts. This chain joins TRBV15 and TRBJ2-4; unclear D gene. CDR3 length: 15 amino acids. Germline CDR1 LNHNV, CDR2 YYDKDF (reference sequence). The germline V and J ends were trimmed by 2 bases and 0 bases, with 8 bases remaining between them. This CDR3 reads CATSRQDLAKNIQYF. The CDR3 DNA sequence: TGTGCCACCAGCAGACAGGATCTAGCCAAAAACATTCAGTACTTC.

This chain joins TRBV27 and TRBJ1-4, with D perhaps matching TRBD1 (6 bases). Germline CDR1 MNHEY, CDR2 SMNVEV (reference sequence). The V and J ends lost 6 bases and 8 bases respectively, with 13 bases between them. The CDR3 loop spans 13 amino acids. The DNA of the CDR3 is TGTGCCAGCAGGTCGACAGGTCGGGAAAAACTGTTTTTT. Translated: CASRSTGREKLFF.

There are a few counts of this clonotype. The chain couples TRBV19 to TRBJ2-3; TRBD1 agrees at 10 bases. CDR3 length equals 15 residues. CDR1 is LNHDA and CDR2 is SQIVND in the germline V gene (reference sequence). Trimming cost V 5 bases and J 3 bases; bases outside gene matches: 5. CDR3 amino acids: CASSSGQGLTDTQYF. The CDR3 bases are TGTGCCAGTAGTTCGGGACAGGGGTTGACAGATACGCAGTATTTT.

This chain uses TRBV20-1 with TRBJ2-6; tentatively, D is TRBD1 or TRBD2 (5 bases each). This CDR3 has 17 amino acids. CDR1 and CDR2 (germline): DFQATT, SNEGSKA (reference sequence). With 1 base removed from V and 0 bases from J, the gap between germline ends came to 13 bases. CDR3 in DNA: TGCAGTGCTAGAGGGTGGGACGGATACTCTGGGGCCAACGTCCTGACTTTC. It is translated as CSARGWDGYSGANVLTF.

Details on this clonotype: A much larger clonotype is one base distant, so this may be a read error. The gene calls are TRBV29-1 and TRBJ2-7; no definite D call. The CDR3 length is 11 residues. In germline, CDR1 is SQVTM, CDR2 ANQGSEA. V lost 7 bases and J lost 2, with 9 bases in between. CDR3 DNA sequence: TGCAGCGCTGTTCGGGCCTACGAGCAGTACTTC. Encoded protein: CSAVRAYEQYF.

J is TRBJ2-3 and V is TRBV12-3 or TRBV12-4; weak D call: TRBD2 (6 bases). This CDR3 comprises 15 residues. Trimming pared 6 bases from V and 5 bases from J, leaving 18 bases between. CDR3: CASSQHERAGDTQYF. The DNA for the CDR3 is TGTGCCAGCAGCCAACATGAGCGGGCGGGAGATACGCAGTATTTT.

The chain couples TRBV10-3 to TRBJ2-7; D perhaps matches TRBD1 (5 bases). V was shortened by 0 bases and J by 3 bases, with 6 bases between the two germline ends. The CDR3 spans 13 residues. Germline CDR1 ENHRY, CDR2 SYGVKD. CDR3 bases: TGTGCCATCAGTGAGTCAGGGGACTACGAGCAGTACTTC. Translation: CAISESGDYEQYF.

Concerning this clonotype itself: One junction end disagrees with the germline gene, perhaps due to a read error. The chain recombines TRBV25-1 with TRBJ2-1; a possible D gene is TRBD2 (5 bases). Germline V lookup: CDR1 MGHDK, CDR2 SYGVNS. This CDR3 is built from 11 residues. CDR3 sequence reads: CASSDLDGEFF. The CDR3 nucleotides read TGTGCCAGCAGTGACCTGGACGGGGAGTTTTTC.